The clone carrying this T cell receptor beta chain was detected ten times or more. Its antigen is not identified. This record comes from a study of T cells in Graves' hyperthyroidism and ophthalmopathy. Stability of Graves' hyperthyroidism was defined as absent ophthalmopathy progression within 18 months. Used for diagnoses were clinical symptoms, serum thyroxine and TRAb, thyroid ultrasound and orbital computed tomography. The study, taken as a whole, reports: The model predicted ophthalmopathy a median approximately 6.3 months before onset.

Germline V gene sequence: CDR1 LNHDA, CDR2 SQIVND (reference sequence). V lost 3 bases and J lost 2, with 11 bases in between. CDR3 length: 15 residues. The investigators amplified TCR beta CDR3 regions from RNA transcripts. First-round RT-PCR with HTBI primers amplified the TCR CDR3 region. One entry per CDR3 protein, called by TCRdb with MiXCR from the multiplex PCR reads. The sample carries nearly 750,000 distinct CDR3 sequences, under 45% recorded once. Sequencing used blood. The chain combines TRBV19 with TRBJ1-5; D not resolved. This TCR was recovered from a woman in her thirties or forties with Graves' hyperthyroidism. The CDR3 here is CASSIAGSGNQPQHF. As DNA, the CDR3 is TGTGCCAGTAGTATCGCCGGGTCAGGCAATCAGCCCCAGCATTTT.